The clone carrying this T cell receptor (beta chain) was counted a single time. What it recognizes is unknown. This sample was taken from a study of shared clonotypes between healthy human individuals. Study-level findings and limits: Naive CD4 clonotypes overlapped across several donors at around 4.8%. Donor scarcity curtailed the genetic and exposure-history diversity represented herein.

Per sorted-subset replicate PCR, input was approximately 0.2 ug DNA, representing tens of thousands of T cell genomes. TCRdb's copy holds only in-frame clones and misses some; the assay was immunoSEQ multiplex PCR. The profile shows about 690,000 clones, around 91% of them singletons. The CDR3 covers 18 residues. The germline V gene encodes CDR1 SGHDT and CDR2 YYEEEE. V was pared by 4 bases and J by 2 bases, with 24 bases between. The donor cohort consisted entirely of Caucasian adults residing in Nashville, Tennessee. Sequencing used memory CD8+ T cells from PBMCs. Noted subset: CD45RO+ cells pooled with CCR7-negative TemRA cells. This sequence joins TRBV5-6 and TRBJ2-5; D might be TRBD1 (6 bases). The clonotype comes from a man between 18 and 29 years old in good health. Some clones in this sample may be carry-over from other donors' samples. The CDR3 region has the DNA TGTGCCAGCAGCCGGACAAACAGGGCCGGCGTTAGACAAGAGACCCAGTACTTC. Its translation is CASSRTNRAGVRQETQYF.